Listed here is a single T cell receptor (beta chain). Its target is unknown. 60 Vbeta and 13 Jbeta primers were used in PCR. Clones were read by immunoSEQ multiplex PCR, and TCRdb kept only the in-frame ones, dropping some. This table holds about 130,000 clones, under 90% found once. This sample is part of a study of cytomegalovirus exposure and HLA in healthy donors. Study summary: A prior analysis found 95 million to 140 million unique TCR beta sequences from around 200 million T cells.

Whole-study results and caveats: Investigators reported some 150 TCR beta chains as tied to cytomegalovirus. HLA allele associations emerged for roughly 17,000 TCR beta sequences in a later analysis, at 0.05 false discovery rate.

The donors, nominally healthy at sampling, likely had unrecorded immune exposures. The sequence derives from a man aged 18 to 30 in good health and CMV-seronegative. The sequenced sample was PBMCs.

The CDR3: CASSDSGQGNTGELFF. CDR3 coding DNA: TGTGCCAGCAGTGACTCGGGACAGGGGAACACCGGGGAGCTGTTTTTT. The chain is built from TRBV6-4 and TRBJ2-2, with TRBD1 matching over 9 bases. Losses at the gene ends were 0 bases for V and 1 base for J; bases not matched to a gene: 0. Germline V gives CDR1 MRHNA, CDR2 SNTAGT. There are 16 residues in the CDR3.